These 16 T cell receptor beta chains were all obtained from the same sample, sequenced in a study of T cell responses to AZD1222 COVID-19 vaccine. Generated by immunoSEQ multiplex PCR, the TCRdb table keeps only in-frame clones and is missing some. The sample lists 130,000 to 150,000 clones; around 88% were seen once. The source material was peripheral blood, sampled on day 0 of AZD1222 vaccination. These receptors were obtained from an adult in good health.

The CDR3, as DNA: TGCGCCTCTTCTCAGGCAAAAAGCTCCTACGAGCAGTACTTC. Its translation is CASSQAKSSYEQYF. The chain combines TRBV5-1 with TRBJ2-7; D is unclear. Germline loops: CDR1 SGHRS, CDR2 YFSETQ. Trimming stripped 10 bases from V and 0 bases from J, with 17 bases between. The CDR3 runs 14 residues.

The V gene is TRBV19, the J gene TRBJ1-1; D is unresolved. The CDR3 has 14 amino acids. The germline V gene has CDR1 LNHDA and CDR2 SQIVND (reference sequence). Trimming removed 3 bases at V and 6 bases at J, with 14 bases between. In DNA, the CDR3 is TGTGCCAGTAGTATCGAGGTAGGGAGCGCTGAAGCTTTCTTT. It translates to CASSIEVGSAEAFF.

The genes are TRBV3-1 (or the pseudogene TRBV3-2) and TRBJ1-4; tentative D call: TRBD1 (6 bases). CDR3 size: 14 residues. Trimming took off 7 bases at V and 7 bases at J, with 16 bases between the two ends. CDR1 is LGHDT, CDR2 YNNKEL, per germline (reference sequence). This CDR3 is CASTPSGGGEKLFF. The CDR3 nucleotides are TGTGCCAGCACCCCCTCCGGGGGCGGTGAAAAACTGTTTTTT.

This chain links TRBV7-2 with TRBJ1-1; maybe TRBD1 (6 bases). Trimming removed 0 bases at V and 9 bases at J, with 11 bases between. CDR3 length: 13 amino acids. Germline V gives CDR1 SGHTA, CDR2 FQGNSA. The CDR3 region has the DNA TGTGCCAGCAGCTTAGCATCGGACAGTAAAGCTTTCTTT. Protein: CASSLASDSKAFF.

The chain combines TRBV7-2 with TRBJ1-5; 7 positions match TRBD1. This CDR3 region has 13 residues. CDR1 is SGHTA, CDR2 FQGNSA, per germline. Germline trimming cut 5 bases from V and 4 bases from J; bases unmatched to any gene: 2. The DNA for the CDR3 is TGTGCCAGCAGCCAGGACAGGAATCAGCCCCAGCATTTT. Translation gives CASSQDRNQPQHF.

The J gene is TRBJ1-4, the V gene TRBV6-5; tentative D call: TRBD1 (6 bases). V was cut by 4 bases and J by 8 bases, with 14 bases left in between. The CDR3 has 14 amino acids. Per germline, CDR1 MNHEY and CDR2 SVGAGI. The CDR3 region is CASSSRGGAEKLFF. The DNA for the CDR3 is TGTGCCAGCAGTTCCCGGGGGGGGGCCGAAAAACTGTTTTTT.

This chain connects TRBV2 to TRBJ1-1; 8 nucleotides align to TRBD1. Germline trimming cut 4 bases from V and 6 bases from J; bases unmatched to any gene: 7. Germline loops: CDR1 SNHLY, CDR2 FYNNEI. The CDR3 loop spans 14 amino acids. The CDR3 DNA follows: TGTGCCAGCAGTGCCTGGACAGGGAAGGCTGAAGCTTTCTTT. It is translated as CASSAWTGKAEAFF. Full variable domain (remainder filled in from reference TRBV2 and TRBJ1-1): EPEVTQTPSHQVTQMGQEVILRCVPISNHLYFYWYRQILGQKVEFLVSFYNNEISEKSEIFDDQFSVERPDGSNFTLKIRSTKLEDSAMYFCASSAWTGKAEAFFGQGTRLTVV.

The CDR3, as DNA: TGTGCCAGCAGCGTAGATCGGGCCCCCTGGGAGACCCAGTACTTC. The encoded protein is CASSVDRAPWETQYF. The chain has TRBV9 and TRBJ2-5; D is unresolved. CDR3 size: 15 residues. Germline assignment: CDR1 SGDLS and CDR2 YYNGEE. V was shortened by 0 bases and J by 5 bases, with 14 bases between the two germline ends.

V usage is TRBV19 and J usage is TRBJ2-7; D gene unclear. Germline V CDR1 and CDR2: LNHDA, SQIVND (reference sequence). This CDR3 comprises 15 residues. The V end was cut by 9 bases, the J end by 2 bases, with 20 bases between. CDR3 protein: CASASATGLTYEQYF. CDR3 nucleotides: TGTGCCAGCGCATCGGCGACGGGTTTAACCTACGAGCAGTACTTC. Using reference TRBV19 and TRBJ2-7 for the parts outside the CDR3, the full variable domain is DGGITQSPKYLFRKEGQNVTLSCEQNLNHDAMYWYRQDPGQGLRLIYYSQIVNDFQKGDIAEGYSVSREKKESFPLTVTSAQKNPTAFYLCASASATGLTYEQYFGPGTRLTVT.

This chain links TRBV12-3 or TRBV12-4 with TRBJ2-1; D call uncertain. V was clipped by 5 bases and J by 5 bases, with 4 bases between them. The length of the CDR3 is 11 residues. In nucleotides, the CDR3 is TGTGCCAGCAGTGGCAACAATGAGCAGTTCTTC. This gives the protein CASSGNNEQFF.

This clone was counted between two and nine times. J is TRBJ1-6 and V is TRBV9; no clear D gene. V was clipped by 2 bases and J by 2 bases, with 8 bases between them. The CDR3 has 15 amino acids. CDR1 SGDLS and CDR2 YYNGEE come from the germline V gene. CDR3 DNA: TGTGCCAGCAGCGTGCGGGAAACCTATAATTCACCCCTCCACTTT. Translating gives CASSVRETYNSPLHF.

In nucleotides, the CDR3 is TGTGCCAGCAGAGGGACATCGAACACCGGGGAGCTGTTTTTT. This codes for CASRGTSNTGELFF. The chain couples TRBV2 to TRBJ2-2; maybe TRBD1 (6 bases). The CDR3 runs 14 residues. Germline assignment: CDR1 SNHLY and CDR2 FYNNEI. V gave up 6 bases and J gave up 0 bases, with 8 bases separating them.

This chain uses TRBV3-1 (or the pseudogene TRBV3-2) with TRBJ1-3; D not certain. Trimming left V 1 base short and J 0 bases short, with 19 bases between. CDR1 is LGHDT and CDR2 is YNNKEL in the germline V gene (reference sequence). The CDR3 runs 19 residues. The CDR3 DNA is TGTGCCAGCAGCCAAGCCCACGCCTCCGACGGTCCCTCTGGAAACACCATATATTTT. Translation gives CASSQAHASDGPSGNTIYF.

The chain combines TRBV27 with TRBJ1-2, with a possible D match to TRBD1 (6 bases). The V gene's germline CDR1 is MNHEY and CDR2 SMNVEV (reference sequence). V gave up 3 bases and J gave up 3 bases, with 11 bases separating them. The CDR3 sequence is 14 residues long. This chain's CDR3 is CASSFGGAYYGYTF. CDR3 bases: TGTGCCAGCAGTTTTGGGGGCGCATACTATGGCTACACCTTC.

The CDR3 region is CAISGLAGSSGANVLTF. CDR3 in DNA: TGTGCCATCAGCGGCCTAGCGGGGAGCTCTGGGGCCAACGTCCTGACTTTC. This chain joins TRBV10-3 and TRBJ2-6, with 9 bases matching TRBD2. The CDR3 has 17 residues. V lost 6 bases and J lost 0; bases outside the gene matches: 6. The germline V gene has CDR1 ENHRY and CDR2 SYGVKD.

The chain recombines TRBV3-1 (or the pseudogene TRBV3-2) with TRBJ2-7, with TRBD2 matching 8 bases. The CDR3 consists of 19 residues. Germline CDR1 LGHDT, CDR2 YNNKEL (reference sequence). V shed 0 bases, J shed 1 base, and the junction held 14 bases outside the gene matches. DNA for the CDR3: TGTGCCAGCAGCCAAGATGGCGGGACTAGATCCCCCAGTTCCTACGAGCAGTACTTC. Protein product: CASSQDGGTRSPSSYEQYF.